Described below is a single T cell receptor beta chain sequence and its context. Its target is unknown. PCR involved 60 Vbeta and 13 Jbeta primers. TCRdb's table, derived via immunoSEQ multiplex PCR, lists solely in-frame clones and lacks some. The sample lists 130,000 to 150,000 clones; about 79% were seen once. This record belongs to a study of cytomegalovirus exposure and HLA in healthy donors. V lost 4 bases to trimming and J lost 9 bases; unmatched junction nucleotides: 6. The germline CDR1 and CDR2 sequences are SGHVS and FNYEAQ. CDR3 length: 14 amino acids. Study-wide results and caveats: Later analysis indicated greater clonal expansion among HLA-associated TCR beta chains than among equally common other chains. Among CMV-associated TCR beta chains, most appeared HLA-restricted in a later analysis.

Among the donors, all were healthy bone marrow donors. Sequencing was carried out using PBMCs. The TCR was taken from a man aged 40-55 years in good health and CMV-seropositive. The chain employs TRBV7-6 and TRBJ1-6; 7 positions match TRBD1. Here the CDR3 DNA reads TGTGCCAGCAGCTCGGGACAGTCGACTTCACCCCTCCACTTT. It yields the protein CASSSGQSTSPLHF.